Shown below are 20 T cell receptor beta chains from a single sample sequenced in a study of T cells in Graves' hyperthyroidism and ophthalmopathy. It was RNA transcripts that yielded the amplified TCR beta CDR3 regions. Initially, a first-round RT-PCR of the TCR CDR3 employed the HTBI primer set. A single record per CDR3 protein comes from TCRdb applying MiXCR to the multiplex PCR reads. This table holds about 600,000 distinct CDR3 sequences, about a sixth found once. Source material: blood. Receptors originate from a woman in her forties with Graves' ophthalmopathy.

V gene TRBV5-1 combines with J gene TRBJ2-5, with D possibly being TRBD1 (5 bases). Germline V lookup: CDR1 SGHRS, CDR2 YFSETQ. Trimming removed 0 bases from V and 1 base from J, with 13 bases in between. The CDR3 runs 16 residues. Here the CDR3 DNA reads TGCGCCAGCAGCTTGGGGGGCCTATCTACCCAAGAGACCCAGTACTTC. It translates to CASSLGGLSTQETQYF.

This clonotype was picked up many times. The rearrangement joins TRBV28 to TRBJ2-3; 11 bases match TRBD2. The CDR3 length is 16 residues. The junction had 7 bases not matched to a gene; V was cut back by 5 bases and J by 3 bases. The germline CDR1 and CDR2 sequences are MDHEN and SYDVKM. The CDR3 region has the DNA TGTGCCAGCAGTCCGGTGACTAGCGGGGCTACAGATACGCAGTATTTT. Encoded protein: CASSPVTSGATDTQYF.

This rearrangement joins TRBV20-1 to TRBJ1-1; a possible D gene is TRBD1 (6 bases). The CDR3 runs to 14 residues. Trimming removed 3 bases from V and 4 bases from J, with 15 bases in between. From germline, CDR1 is DFQATT and CDR2 SNEGSKA (reference sequence). The CDR3 nucleotides read TGCAGTGCTAGTGAGTCGGGGGCCGGCACTGAAGCTTTCTTT. Residues: CSASESGAGTEAFF.

In this sample, this clonotype turned up many times. The chain links TRBV6-6 to TRBJ2-5; D is possibly TRBD1 or TRBD2 (6 bases each). Germline V gene data show CDR1 as MNHNY and CDR2 as SVGAGI (reference sequence). The germline V and J ends were trimmed by 2 bases and 5 bases, with 15 bases remaining between them. This CDR3 has 15 residues. The CDR3 region is CASSYTPGAWETQYF. CDR3 DNA sequence: TGTGCCAGCAGTTACACCCCGGGGGCATGGGAGACCCAGTACTTC.

This clonotype was counted between two and nine times. This chain uses TRBV10-3 with TRBJ1-3; a possible D gene is TRBD1 (5 bases). The CDR3 length is 13 residues. Between the trimmed V and J ends, which lost 10 bases and 0 bases, there was a span of 10 bases. Per germline, CDR1 ENHRY and CDR2 SYGVKD. The CDR3 DNA is TGTGCCACCTCCGACAGCTCTGGAAACACCATATATTTT. Translated: CATSDSSGNTIYF.

With regard to this clonotype: A much more abundant neighbour one base away suggests this may be a read error. J is TRBJ2-1 and V is TRBV20-1; 11 nucleotides agree with TRBD2. The germline V gene encodes CDR1 DFQATT and CDR2 SNEGSKA (reference sequence). Trimming at V came to 5 bases and at J to 8 bases, leaving 11 bases not matched to a gene. The CDR3 runs to 15 residues. The CDR3 DNA is TGCAGTGCTTATAGCGGGGGGGCCAGGAGCGATGAGCAGTTCTTC. This codes for CSAYSGGARSDEQFF.

On this clonotype itself: Given a much more abundant clone one base away, this may be a read error. J is TRBJ1-5 and V is TRBV2; D is ambiguous. Germline CDR1 and CDR2: SNHLY and FYNNEI. The V and J ends lost 10 bases and 2 bases respectively, with 21 bases between them. The CDR3 spans 16 residues. The CDR3: CANTFSSHGGNQPQHF. CDR3 bases: TGTGCCAACACTTTTAGCTCTCATGGAGGCAATCAGCCCCAGCATTTT.

V and J are TRBV7-2 and TRBJ2-1; D perhaps matches TRBD2 (5 bases). This CDR3 has 14 amino acids. Germline assignment: CDR1 SGHTA and CDR2 FQGNSA. V was clipped by 0 bases and J by 6 bases, with 9 bases between them. The CDR3 coding sequence is TGTGCCAGCAGCTTAGCGCCTAGCATCAATGAGCAGTTCTTC. Encoded protein: CASSLAPSINEQFF.

The J gene is TRBJ2-1, the V gene TRBV4-1, with 9 positions matching TRBD2. The CDR3 loop spans 15 amino acids. Germline values: CDR1 MGHRA, CDR2 YSYEKL. Losses at the gene ends were 1 base for V and 8 bases for J; bases not matched to a gene: 6. The CDR3 region has the DNA TGCGCCAGCAGCCAAGGATCTAGCGGGAAAGATGAGCAGTTCTTC. Amino acids: CASSQGSSGKDEQFF.

This clonotype was found many times. At one boundary the junction diverges from the germline segment, which might be a read error. The chain joins TRBV7-7 to TRBJ2-1, with TRBD2 identical over 9 bases. The CDR3 extends over 16 amino acids. Per germline, CDR1 SSHAT and CDR2 FNYEAQ (reference sequence). CDR3 nucleotides: TGTGCTAGCAGCTCCTATAGCGGGAGCTCCTACAATGAGCAGTTCTTC. It yields the protein CASSSYSGSSYNEQFF.

This chain joins TRBV19 and TRBJ1-2, with D tentatively TRBD1 (6 bases). V was trimmed by 10 bases and J by 4 bases, leaving 22 bases between them. The CDR3 loop spans 15 amino acids. Germline V CDR1 and CDR2: LNHDA, SQIVND (reference sequence). CDR3 region: CATTGYGQAAYGYTF. The CDR3 DNA is TGTGCCACCACAGGGTACGGGCAGGCGGCCTATGGCTACACCTTC.

In its sample, this clonotype was seen many times. The gene calls are TRBV27 and TRBJ2-5, with a tentative D call TRBD1 (6 bases). Germline CDR1 MNHEY, CDR2 SMNVEV (reference sequence). V was clipped by 6 bases and J by 4 bases, with 15 bases between them. This CDR3 comprises 14 residues. The CDR3 bases are TGTGCCAGCAGCCCATGGGGACATAGAGAGACCCAGTACTTC. Protein product: CASSPWGHRETQYF.

This clonotype was observed many times. The chain links TRBV18 to TRBJ2-1; D tentatively reads TRBD1 or TRBD2 (6 bases each). From germline, CDR1 is KGHSH and CDR2 LQKENI. The CDR3 has 14 residues. Deletions cut 3 bases from V and 8 bases from J, with 14 bases between. CDR3 region: CASSPPGARHEQFF. The CDR3 DNA sequence: TGTGCCAGCTCACCGCCGGGGGCTCGACATGAGCAGTTCTTC.

This clonotype turned up a few times. The chain carries TRBV7-3 and TRBJ2-3, with 8 bases identical to TRBD2. This CDR3 is built from 16 residues. Germline trimming cut 2 bases from V and 0 bases from J; bases unmatched to any gene: 4. Germline V gives CDR1 SGHTA, CDR2 FQGTGA. The CDR3 bases are TGTGCCAGCAGCTTAGCGGGGGGAGCTAGCACAGATACGCAGTATTTT. Residues: CASSLAGGASTDTQYF.

Remarks on this clonotype: Being one base from a much bigger clone, this may be a read error. The chain links TRBV12-3 or TRBV12-4 to TRBJ2-1; no reliable D call. The CDR3 covers 14 residues. This CDR3 reads CASSSLIVYNEQSF. In DNA, the CDR3 is TGTGCCAGCAGCAGCCTTATCGTCTACAATGAGCAGTCCTTC.

The sample holds a few counts of this clonotype. The chain carries TRBV7-9 and TRBJ2-3, with a possible D match to TRBD1 (6 bases). The CDR3 covers 14 residues. V gave up 7 bases and J gave up 2 bases, with 13 bases separating them. CDR1 is SEHNR and CDR2 is FQNEAQ in the germline V gene (reference sequence). This CDR3 is CASTQMGATDTQYF. CDR3 nucleotides: TGTGCCAGCACCCAGATGGGGGCCACAGATACGCAGTATTTT.

This chain uses TRBV6-1 with TRBJ2-3, with 11 bases that match TRBD2. The trim removed 5 bases at V and 14 bases at J, leaving 6 bases unmatched. Germline V gene data show CDR1 as MNHNS and CDR2 as SASEGT. This CDR3 region has 12 residues. CDR3 loop: CASSLAGGLPYF. The DNA for the CDR3 is TGTGCCAGCAGTCTAGCGGGAGGACTACCGTATTTT.

The V call is TRBV18, the J call TRBJ2-7, with D possibly being TRBD1 or TRBD2 (5 bases each). Germline V gene lookup returns CDR1 KGHSH and CDR2 LQKENI. The CDR3 is 14 residues long. V lost 1 base and J 5 bases, leaving 12 bases between the germline ends. DNA of the CDR3: TGTGCCAGCTCACCACTACAGGCCGGGGACGAGCAGTACTTC. Its protein product is CASSPLQAGDEQYF. Based on the CDR3 plus reference TRBV18 and TRBJ2-7, the full variable domain is NAGVMQNPRHLVRRRGQEARLRCSPMKGHSHVYWYRQLPEEGLKFMVYLQKENIIDESGMPKERFSAEFPKEGPSILRIQQVVRGDSAAYFCASSPLQAGDEQYFGPGTRLTVT.

The chain carries TRBV18 and TRBJ2-1; the D is unclear. The ends were cut back, 0 bases at V and 6 bases at J, with 12 bases in the middle. The CDR3 length is 15 residues. CDR1 and CDR2 from the germline V gene are KGHSH and LQKENI. The CDR3 sequence: CASSPPSTPRNEQFF. Written as DNA, the CDR3 is TGTGCCAGCTCACCACCGAGTACCCCTCGCAATGAGCAGTTCTTC.

Only a few counts were recorded for this clonotype. The V call is TRBV29-1, the J call TRBJ1-4; a possible D gene is TRBD1 (5 bases). Trimming shortened V by 7 bases and J by 4 bases, and 13 bases separated the two germline ends. CDR1 is SQVTM, CDR2 ANQGSEA, per germline. The CDR3 loop spans 13 amino acids. CDR3 DNA sequence: TGCAGCGCCGTGGGGCACCTTAATGAAAAACTGTTTTTT. Translating it yields CSAVGHLNEKLFF.